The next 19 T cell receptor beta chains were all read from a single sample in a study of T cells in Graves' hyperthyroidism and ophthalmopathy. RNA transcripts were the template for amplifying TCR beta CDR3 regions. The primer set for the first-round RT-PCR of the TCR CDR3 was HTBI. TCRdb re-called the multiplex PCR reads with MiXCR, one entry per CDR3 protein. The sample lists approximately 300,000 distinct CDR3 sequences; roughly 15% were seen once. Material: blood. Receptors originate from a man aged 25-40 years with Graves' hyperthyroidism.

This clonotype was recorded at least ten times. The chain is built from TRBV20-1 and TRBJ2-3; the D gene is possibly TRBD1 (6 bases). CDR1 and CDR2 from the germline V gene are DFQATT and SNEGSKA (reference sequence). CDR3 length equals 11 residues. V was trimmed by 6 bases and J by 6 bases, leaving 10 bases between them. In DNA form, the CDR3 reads TGCAGTGCGGAACAGGGTGATACGCAGTATTTT. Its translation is CSAEQGDTQYF.

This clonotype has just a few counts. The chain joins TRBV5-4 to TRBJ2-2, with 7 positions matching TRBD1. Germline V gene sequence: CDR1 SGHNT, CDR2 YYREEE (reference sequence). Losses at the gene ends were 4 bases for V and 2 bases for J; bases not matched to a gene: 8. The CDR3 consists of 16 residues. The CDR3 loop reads CASSPSRGGNTGELFF. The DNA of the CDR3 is TGTGCCAGCAGCCCGTCACGAGGGGGCAACACCGGGGAGCTGTTTTTT.

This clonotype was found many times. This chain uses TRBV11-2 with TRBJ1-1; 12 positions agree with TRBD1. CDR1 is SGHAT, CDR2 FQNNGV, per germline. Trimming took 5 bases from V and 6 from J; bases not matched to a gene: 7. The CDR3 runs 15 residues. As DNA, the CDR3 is TGTGCCAGCAGCCGGGAGGGACAGGGGGCAGCTGAAGCTTTCTTT. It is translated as CASSREGQGAAEAFF.

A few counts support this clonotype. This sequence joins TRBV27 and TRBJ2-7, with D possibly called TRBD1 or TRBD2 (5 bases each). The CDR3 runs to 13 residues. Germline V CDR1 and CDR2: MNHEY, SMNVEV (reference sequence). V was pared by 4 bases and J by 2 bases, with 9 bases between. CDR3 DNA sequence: TGTGCCAGCAGTTGGGGGAGAACCTACGAGCAGTACTTC. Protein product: CASSWGRTYEQYF.

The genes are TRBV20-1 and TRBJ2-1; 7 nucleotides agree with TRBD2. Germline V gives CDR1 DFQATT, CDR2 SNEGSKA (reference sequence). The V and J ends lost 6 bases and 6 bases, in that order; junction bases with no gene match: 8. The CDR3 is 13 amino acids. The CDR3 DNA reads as TGCAGTGCCACGAGCGGGGCCTTCAATGAGCAGTTCTTC. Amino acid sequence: CSATSGAFNEQFF.

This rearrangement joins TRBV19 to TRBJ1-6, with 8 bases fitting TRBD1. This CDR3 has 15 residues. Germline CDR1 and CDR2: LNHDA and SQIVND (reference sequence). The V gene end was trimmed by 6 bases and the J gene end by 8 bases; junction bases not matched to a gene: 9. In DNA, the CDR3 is TGTGCCAGTAGGGCCGAGGACAGGGCGCATTCACCCCTCCACTTT. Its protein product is CASRAEDRAHSPLHF.

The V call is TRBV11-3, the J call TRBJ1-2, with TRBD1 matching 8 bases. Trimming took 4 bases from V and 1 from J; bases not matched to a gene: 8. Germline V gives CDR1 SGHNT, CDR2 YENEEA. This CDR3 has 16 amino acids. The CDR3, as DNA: TGTGCCAGCAGCTCTTGGGACAGGAAAAATAACTATGGCTACACCTTC. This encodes CASSSWDRKNNYGYTF. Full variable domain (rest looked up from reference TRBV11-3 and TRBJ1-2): EAGVVQSPRYKIIEKKQPVAFWCNPISGHNTLYWYLQNLGQGPELLIRYENEEAVDDSQLPKDRFSAERLKGVDSTLKIQPAELGDSAVYLCASSSWDRKNNYGYTFGSGTRLTVV.

The CDR3 DNA reads as TGTGCCAGCAGCTTAGGGGGGCAGAGCACTGAAGCTTTCTTT. It translates to CASSLGGQSTEAFF. The rearrangement links TRBV7-6 to TRBJ1-1; weak D call: TRBD1 (6 bases). Germline V gene sequence: CDR1 SGHVS, CDR2 FNYEAQ. The CDR3 loop spans 14 amino acids. V shed 1 base and J shed 4 bases, with 10 bases lying between them.

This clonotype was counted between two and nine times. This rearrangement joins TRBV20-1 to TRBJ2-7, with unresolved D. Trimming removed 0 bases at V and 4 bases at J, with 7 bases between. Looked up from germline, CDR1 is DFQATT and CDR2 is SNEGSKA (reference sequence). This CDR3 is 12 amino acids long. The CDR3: CSARDRIYEQYF. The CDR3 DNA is TGCAGTGCTAGAGATCGGATTTACGAGCAGTACTTC.

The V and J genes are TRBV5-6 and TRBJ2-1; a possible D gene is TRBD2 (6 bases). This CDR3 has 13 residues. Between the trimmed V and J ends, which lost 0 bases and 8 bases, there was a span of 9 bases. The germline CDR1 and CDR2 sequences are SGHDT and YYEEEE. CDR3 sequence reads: CASSLGSSDEQFF. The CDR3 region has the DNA TGTGCCAGCAGCTTGGGTTCTAGCGATGAGCAGTTCTTC.

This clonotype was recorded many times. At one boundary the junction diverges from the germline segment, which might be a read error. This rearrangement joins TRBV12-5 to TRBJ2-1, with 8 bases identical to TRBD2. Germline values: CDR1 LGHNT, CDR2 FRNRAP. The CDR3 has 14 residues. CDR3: CASGLSGGYNEQFF. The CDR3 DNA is TGTGCTAGCGGTTTAAGCGGGGGCTACAATGAGCAGTTCTTC. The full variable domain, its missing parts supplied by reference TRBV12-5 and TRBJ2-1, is DARVTQTPRHKVTEMGQEVTMRCQPILGHNTVFWYRQTMMQGLELLAYFRNRAPLDDSGMPKDRFSAEMPDATLATLKIQPSEPRDSAVYFCASGLSGGYNEQFFGPGTRLTVL.

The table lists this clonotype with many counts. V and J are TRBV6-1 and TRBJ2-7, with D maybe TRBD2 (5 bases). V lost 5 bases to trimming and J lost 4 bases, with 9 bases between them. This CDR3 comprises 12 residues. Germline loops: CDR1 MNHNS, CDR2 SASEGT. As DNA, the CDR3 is TGTGCCAGCAGTTGGGGAGCGTACGAGCAGTACTTC. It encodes CASSWGAYEQYF.

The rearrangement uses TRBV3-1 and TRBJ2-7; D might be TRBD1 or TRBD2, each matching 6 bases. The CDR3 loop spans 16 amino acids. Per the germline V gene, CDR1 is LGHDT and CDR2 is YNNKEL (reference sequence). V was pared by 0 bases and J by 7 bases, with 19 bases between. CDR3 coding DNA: TGTGCCAGCAGCCAAGATGTCATTGGGGGGCTGGGGGAGCAGTACTTC. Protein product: CASSQDVIGGLGEQYF.

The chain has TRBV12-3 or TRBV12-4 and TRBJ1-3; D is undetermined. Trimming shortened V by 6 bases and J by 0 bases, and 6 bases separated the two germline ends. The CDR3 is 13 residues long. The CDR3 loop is CASRSGSGNTIYF. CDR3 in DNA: TGTGCCAGCAGAAGTGGCTCTGGAAACACCATATATTTT.

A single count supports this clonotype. CDR3 nucleotide sequence: TGTGCCATGGCTTGGGGCAGACATAATGAGCAGTTCTTC. Translation gives CAMAWGRHNEQFF. The chain joins TRBV6-2 or TRBV6-3 to TRBJ2-1; the D gene is possibly TRBD1 (5 bases). The CDR3 has 13 residues. The V end was cut by 10 bases, the J end by 7 bases, with 17 bases between. Germline CDR1 and CDR2: MNHEY and SVGEGT.

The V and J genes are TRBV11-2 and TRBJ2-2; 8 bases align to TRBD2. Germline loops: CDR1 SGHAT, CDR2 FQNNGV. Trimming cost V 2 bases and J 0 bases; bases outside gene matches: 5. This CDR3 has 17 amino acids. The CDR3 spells CASSLSAGGSNTGELFF. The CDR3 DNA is TGTGCCAGCAGCTTATCCGCGGGAGGATCGAACACCGGGGAGCTGTTTTTT.

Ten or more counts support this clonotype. CDR3 DNA sequence: TGTGCCAGCAGTCCCCGCCCTGAGAAGGGCTACACCTTC. Protein: CASSPRPEKGYTF. The rearrangement links TRBV12-3 or TRBV12-4 to TRBJ1-2; the D is unclear. V was shortened by 5 bases and J by 8 bases, with 15 bases between the two germline ends. The CDR3 is 13 residues long.

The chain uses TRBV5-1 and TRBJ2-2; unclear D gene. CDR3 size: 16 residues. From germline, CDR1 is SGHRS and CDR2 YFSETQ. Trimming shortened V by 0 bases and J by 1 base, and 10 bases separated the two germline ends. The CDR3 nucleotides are TGCGCCAGCAGCTTGGGTGACACTTGGAACACCGGGGAGCTGTTTTTT. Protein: CASSLGDTWNTGELFF.

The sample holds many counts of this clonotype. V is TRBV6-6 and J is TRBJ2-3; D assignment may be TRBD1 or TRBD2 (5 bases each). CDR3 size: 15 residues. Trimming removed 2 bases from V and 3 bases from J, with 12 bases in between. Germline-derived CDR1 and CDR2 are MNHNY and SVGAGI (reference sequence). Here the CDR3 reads CASSYRRGATDTQYF. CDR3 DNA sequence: TGTGCCAGCAGTTACCGCAGAGGGGCTACAGATACGCAGTATTTT.